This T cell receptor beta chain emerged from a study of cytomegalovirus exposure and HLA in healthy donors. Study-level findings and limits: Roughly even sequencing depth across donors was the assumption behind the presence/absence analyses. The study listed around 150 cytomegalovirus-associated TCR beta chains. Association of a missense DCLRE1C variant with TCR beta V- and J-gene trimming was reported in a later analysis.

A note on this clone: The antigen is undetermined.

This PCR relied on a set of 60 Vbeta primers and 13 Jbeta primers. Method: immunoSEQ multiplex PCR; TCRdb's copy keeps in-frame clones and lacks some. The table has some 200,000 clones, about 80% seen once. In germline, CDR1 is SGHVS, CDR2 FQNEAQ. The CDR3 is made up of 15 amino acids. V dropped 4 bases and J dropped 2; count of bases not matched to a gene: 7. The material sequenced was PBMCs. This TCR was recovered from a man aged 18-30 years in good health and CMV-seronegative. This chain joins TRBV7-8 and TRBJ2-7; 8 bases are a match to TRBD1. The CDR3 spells CASSSDRVITYEQYF. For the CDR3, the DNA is TGTGCCAGCAGCTCGGACAGGGTGATAACCTACGAGCAGTACTTC.